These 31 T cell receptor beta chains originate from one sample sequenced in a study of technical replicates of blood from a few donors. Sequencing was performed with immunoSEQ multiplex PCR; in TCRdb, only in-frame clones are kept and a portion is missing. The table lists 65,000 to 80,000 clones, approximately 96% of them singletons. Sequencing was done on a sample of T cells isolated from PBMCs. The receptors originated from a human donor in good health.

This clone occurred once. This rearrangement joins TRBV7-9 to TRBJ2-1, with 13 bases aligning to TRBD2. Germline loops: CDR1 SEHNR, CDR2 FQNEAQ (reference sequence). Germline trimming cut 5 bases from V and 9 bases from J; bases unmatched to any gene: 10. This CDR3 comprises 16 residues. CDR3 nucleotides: TGTGCCAGCAGCCGAAGCGGGACTAGCGGGATCGGTGAGCAGTTCTTC. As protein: CASSRSGTSGIGEQFF.

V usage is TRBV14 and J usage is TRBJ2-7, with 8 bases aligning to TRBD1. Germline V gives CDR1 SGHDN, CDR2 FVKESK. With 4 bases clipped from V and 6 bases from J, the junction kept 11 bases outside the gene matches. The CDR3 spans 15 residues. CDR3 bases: TGTGCCAGCAGCCTCCGGACAGGGTTGCTCTCCGAGCAGTACTTC. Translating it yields CASSLRTGLLSEQYF.

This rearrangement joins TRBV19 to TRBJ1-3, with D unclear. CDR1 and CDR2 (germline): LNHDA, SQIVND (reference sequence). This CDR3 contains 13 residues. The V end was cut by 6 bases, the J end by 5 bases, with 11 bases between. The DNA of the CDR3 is TGTGCCAGTAGCGAACACAGCCGAAACACCATATATTTT. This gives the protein CASSEHSRNTIYF.

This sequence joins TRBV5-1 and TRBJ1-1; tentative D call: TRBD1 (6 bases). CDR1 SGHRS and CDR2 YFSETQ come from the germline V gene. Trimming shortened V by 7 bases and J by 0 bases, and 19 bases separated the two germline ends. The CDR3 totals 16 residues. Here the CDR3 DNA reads TGCGCCAGCCGTCTCGTCGGGGGGCAACTGAACACTGAAGCTTTCTTT. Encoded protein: CASRLVGGQLNTEAFF.

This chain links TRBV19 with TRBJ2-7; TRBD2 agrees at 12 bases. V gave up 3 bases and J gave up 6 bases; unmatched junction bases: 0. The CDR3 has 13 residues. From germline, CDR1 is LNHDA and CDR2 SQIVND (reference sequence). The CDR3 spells CASSMGLAGEQYF. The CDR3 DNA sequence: TGTGCCAGTAGTATGGGACTAGCGGGCGAGCAGTACTTC.

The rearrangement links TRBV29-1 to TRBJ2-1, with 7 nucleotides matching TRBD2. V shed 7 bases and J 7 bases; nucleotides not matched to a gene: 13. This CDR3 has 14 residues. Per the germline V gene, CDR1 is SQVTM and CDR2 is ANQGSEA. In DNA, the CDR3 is TGCAGCGGCCGCCGGGGGGACCTAGGGAATGAGCAGTTCTTC. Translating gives CSGRRGDLGNEQFF.

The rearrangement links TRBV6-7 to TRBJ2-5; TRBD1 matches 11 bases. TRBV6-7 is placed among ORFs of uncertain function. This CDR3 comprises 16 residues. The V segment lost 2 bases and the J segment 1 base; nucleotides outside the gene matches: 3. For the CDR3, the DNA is TGTGCCAGCAGTTACGGAGGGACAGGGGGCCAAGAGACCCAGTACTTC. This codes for CASSYGGTGGQETQYF.

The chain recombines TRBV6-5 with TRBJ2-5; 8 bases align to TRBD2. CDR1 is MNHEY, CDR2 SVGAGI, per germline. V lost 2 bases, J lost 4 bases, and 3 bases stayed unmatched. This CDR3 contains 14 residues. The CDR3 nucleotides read TGTGCCAGCAGTTACGGACGGGGGGGAGAGACCCAGTACTTC. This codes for CASSYGRGGETQYF.

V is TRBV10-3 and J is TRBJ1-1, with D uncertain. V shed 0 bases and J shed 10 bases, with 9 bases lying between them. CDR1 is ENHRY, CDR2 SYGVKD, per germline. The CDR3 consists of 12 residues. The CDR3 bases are TGTGCCATCAGTGAGTCCCGACACAGAGCTTTCTTT. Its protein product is CAISESRHRAFF.

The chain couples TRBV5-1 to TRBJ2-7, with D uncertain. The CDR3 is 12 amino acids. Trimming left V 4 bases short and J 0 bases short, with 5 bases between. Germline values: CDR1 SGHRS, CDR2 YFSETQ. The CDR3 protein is CASSINSYEQYF. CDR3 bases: TGCGCCAGCAGCATAAACTCCTACGAGCAGTACTTC.

CDR3 sequence reads: CASSYPGQGIYGYTF. The CDR3, as DNA: TGTGCCAGCAGTTACCCAGGACAGGGTATCTATGGCTACACCTTC. The J gene is TRBJ1-2, the V gene TRBV6-5; 8 positions agree with TRBD1. This CDR3 has 15 amino acids. Unmatched junction bases numbered 6, after V lost 2 bases and J lost 4 bases. The germline V gene has CDR1 MNHEY and CDR2 SVGAGI.

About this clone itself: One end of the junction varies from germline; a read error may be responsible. CDR3 bases: TGTGCCAGCAGTTTCCTCACTCCGGGACAGACCTTCTTC. It encodes CASSFLTPGQTFF. J is TRBJ2-7 and V is TRBV28, with TRBD1 identical over 7 bases. The CDR3 has 13 amino acids. The germline V gene encodes CDR1 MDHEN and CDR2 SYDVKM.

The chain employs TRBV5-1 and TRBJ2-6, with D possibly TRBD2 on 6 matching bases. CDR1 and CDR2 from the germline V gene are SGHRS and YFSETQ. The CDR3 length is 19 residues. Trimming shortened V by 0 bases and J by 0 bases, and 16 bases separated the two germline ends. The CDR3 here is CASSLGGSSVPSGANVLTF. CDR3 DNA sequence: TGCGCCAGCAGCTTGGGGGGCTCTAGCGTTCCCTCTGGGGCCAACGTCCTGACTTTC.

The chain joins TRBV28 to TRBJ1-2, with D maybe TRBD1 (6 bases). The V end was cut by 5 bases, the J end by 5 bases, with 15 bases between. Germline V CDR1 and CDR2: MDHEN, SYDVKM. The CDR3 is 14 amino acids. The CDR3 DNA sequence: TGTGCCAGCAGTCCCCCCCTACAGGGTTATGGCTACACCTTC. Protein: CASSPPLQGYGYTF.

In DNA form, the CDR3 reads TGTGCCAGCAGTCAGACAGGGGCTAATCAGCCCCAGCATTTT. Encoded protein: CASSQTGANQPQHF. This chain links TRBV11-3 with TRBJ1-5, with TRBD1 identical over 8 bases. Per germline, CDR1 SGHNT and CDR2 YENEEA. The CDR3 has 14 residues. The V and J ends lost 6 bases and 4 bases, in that order; junction bases with no gene match: 5.

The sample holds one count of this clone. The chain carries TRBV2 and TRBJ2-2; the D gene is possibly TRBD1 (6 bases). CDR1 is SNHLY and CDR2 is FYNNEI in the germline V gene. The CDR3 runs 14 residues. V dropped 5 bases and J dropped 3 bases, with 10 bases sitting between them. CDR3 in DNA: TGTGCCAGCAGTCCCGGGACATACACCGGGGAGCTGTTTTTT. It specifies CASSPGTYTGELFF.

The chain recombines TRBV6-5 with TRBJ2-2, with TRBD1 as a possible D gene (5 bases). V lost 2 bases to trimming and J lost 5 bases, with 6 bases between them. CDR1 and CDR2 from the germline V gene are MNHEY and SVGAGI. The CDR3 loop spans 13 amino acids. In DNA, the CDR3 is TGTGCCAGCAGTTACGGGGCGACCGGGGAGCTGTTTTTT. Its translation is CASSYGATGELFF.

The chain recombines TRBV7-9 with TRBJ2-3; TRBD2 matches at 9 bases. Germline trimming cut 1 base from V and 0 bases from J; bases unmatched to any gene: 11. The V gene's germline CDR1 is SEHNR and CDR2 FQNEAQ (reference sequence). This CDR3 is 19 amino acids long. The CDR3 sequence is CASSLEVAGDFSSTDTQYF. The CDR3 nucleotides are TGTGCCAGCAGCTTAGAGGTAGCGGGAGATTTCAGTAGCACAGATACGCAGTATTTT. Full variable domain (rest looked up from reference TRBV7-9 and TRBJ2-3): DTGVSQNPRHKITKRGQNVTFRCDPISEHNRLYWYRQTLGQGPEFLTYFQNEAQLEKSRLLSDRFSAERPKGSFSTLEIQRTEQGDSAMYLCASSLEVAGDFSSTDTQYFGPGTRLTVL.

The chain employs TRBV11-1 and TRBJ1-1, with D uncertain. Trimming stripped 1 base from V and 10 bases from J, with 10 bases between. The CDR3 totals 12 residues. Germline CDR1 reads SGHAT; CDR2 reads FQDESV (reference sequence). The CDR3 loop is CASSLEEGTAFF. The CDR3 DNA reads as TGTGCCAGCAGCTTAGAGGAGGGAACAGCTTTCTTT.

CDR3 residues: CASSLLHPDEQFF. DNA for the CDR3: TGTGCCAGCAGCTTGCTTCACCCAGATGAGCAGTTCTTC. The gene calls are TRBV5-4 and TRBJ2-1, with D unresolved. This CDR3 comprises 13 residues. Trimming took off 1 base at V and 8 bases at J, with 10 bases between the two ends. Germline V CDR1 and CDR2: SGHNT, YYREEE (reference sequence).

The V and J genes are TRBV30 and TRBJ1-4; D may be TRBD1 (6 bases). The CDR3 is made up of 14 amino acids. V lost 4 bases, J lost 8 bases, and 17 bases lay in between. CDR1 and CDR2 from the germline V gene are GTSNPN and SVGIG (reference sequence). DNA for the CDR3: TGTGCCTGGAAGGGATGGGACATTGGGGAAAAACTGTTTTTT. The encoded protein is CAWKGWDIGEKLFF.

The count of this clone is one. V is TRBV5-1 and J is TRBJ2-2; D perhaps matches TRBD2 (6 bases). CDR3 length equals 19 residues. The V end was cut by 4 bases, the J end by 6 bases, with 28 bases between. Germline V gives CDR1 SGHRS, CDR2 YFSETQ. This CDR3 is CASSLRPGLYDPSAGELFF. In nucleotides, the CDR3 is TGCGCCAGCAGCCTGAGGCCGGGACTTTATGATCCGAGCGCCGGGGAGCTGTTTTTT.

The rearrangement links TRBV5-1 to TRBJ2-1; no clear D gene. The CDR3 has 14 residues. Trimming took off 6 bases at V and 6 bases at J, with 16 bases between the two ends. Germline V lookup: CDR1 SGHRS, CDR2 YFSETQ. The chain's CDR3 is CASNDGEATNEQFF. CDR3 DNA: TGCGCCAGCAATGACGGAGAGGCGACCAATGAGCAGTTCTTC.

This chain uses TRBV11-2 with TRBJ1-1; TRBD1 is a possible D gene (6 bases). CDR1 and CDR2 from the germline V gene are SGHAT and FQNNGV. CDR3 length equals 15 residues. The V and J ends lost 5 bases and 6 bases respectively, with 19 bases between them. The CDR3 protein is CASSLSGTRGAEAFF. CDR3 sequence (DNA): TGTGCCAGCAGCCTTTCCGGGACACGGGGCGCTGAAGCTTTCTTT.

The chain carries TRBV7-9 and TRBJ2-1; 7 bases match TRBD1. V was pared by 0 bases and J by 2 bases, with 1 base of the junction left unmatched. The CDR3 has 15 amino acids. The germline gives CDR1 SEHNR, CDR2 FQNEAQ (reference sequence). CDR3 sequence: CASSLATGTYNEQFF. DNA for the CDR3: TGTGCCAGCAGCTTAGCGACAGGGACCTACAATGAGCAGTTCTTC.

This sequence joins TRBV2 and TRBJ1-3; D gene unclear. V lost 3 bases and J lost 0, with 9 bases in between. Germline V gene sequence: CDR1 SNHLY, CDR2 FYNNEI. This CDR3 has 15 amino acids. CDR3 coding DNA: TGTGCCAGCAGTGATATTACGGTCTCTGGAAACACCATATATTTT. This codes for CASSDITVSGNTIYF.

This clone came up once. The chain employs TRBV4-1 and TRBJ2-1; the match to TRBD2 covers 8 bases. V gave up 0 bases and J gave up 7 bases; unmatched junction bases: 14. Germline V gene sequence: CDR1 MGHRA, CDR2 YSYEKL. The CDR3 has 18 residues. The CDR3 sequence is CASSQDRGGTSLRNEQFF. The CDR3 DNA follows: TGCGCCAGCAGCCAAGATCGGGGGGGGACTAGTCTAAGAAATGAGCAGTTCTTC.

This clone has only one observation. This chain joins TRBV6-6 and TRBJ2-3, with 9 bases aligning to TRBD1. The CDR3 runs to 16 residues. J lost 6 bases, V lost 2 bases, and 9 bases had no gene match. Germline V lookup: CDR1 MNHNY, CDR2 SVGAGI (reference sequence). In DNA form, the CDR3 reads TGTGCCAGCAGTTACCGGGACAGGGCCCATTGGGATACGCAGTATTTT. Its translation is CASSYRDRAHWDTQYF.

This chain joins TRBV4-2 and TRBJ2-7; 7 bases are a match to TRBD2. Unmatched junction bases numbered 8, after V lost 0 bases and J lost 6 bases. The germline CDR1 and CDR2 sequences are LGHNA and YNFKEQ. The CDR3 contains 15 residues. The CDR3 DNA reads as TGTGCCAGCAGCCAAGATGTGCGGGAGCTCCCCGAGCAGTACTTC. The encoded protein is CASSQDVRELPEQYF.

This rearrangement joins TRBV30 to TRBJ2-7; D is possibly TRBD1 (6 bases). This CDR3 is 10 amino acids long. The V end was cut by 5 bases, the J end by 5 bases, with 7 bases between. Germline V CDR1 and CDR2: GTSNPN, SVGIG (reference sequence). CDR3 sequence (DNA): TGTGCCTGGGGGGACAACGAGCAGTACTTC. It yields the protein CAWGDNEQYF.

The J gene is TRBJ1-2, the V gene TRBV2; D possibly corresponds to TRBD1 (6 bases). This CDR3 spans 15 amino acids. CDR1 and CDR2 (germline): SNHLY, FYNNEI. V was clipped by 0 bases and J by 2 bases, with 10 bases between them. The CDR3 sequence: CASSEAFRGNYGYTF. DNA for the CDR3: TGTGCCAGCAGTGAAGCTTTTAGGGGGAACTATGGCTACACCTTC. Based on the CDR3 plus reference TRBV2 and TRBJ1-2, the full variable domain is EPEVTQTPSHQVTQMGQEVILRCVPISNHLYFYWYRQILGQKVEFLVSFYNNEISEKSEIFDDQFSVERPDGSNFTLKIRSTKLEDSAMYFCASSEAFRGNYGYTFGSGTRLTVV.